These 4 T cell receptor beta chains came from one sample sequenced in a study of beta chain features in type 1 diabetes (dated 2018 in TCRdb). The method was the immunoSEQ multiplex PCR assay. The entire isolated RNA was reverse transcribed using the High Capacity cDNA Reverse Transcription Kit, and thus expressed TCRB transcripts were sequenced. In TCRdb, the immuneACCESS table is reduced to in-frame sequences with V and J assigned. These tables do not hold every clone; where another copy was compared, an unresolved V gene accounts for under half, and the others remain unexplained. The sample contains 500,000 to 700,000 clones, around 15% of them found a single time. Jointly, the top ten make up approximately 0.093% of the sample. Sequenced material: naive CD4+ T cells from blood. The cell subset or site label of this sample denotes: true naive CD4+ T cells. Receptors originate from a man between 18 and 35 years old in good health.

This clone was observed a handful of times. The chain combines TRBV6-5 with TRBJ2-6, with no clear D. The germline V and J ends were trimmed by 6 bases and 0 bases, with 9 bases remaining between them. The germline CDR1 and CDR2 sequences are MNHEY and SVGAGI. The CDR3 has 15 amino acids. The CDR3 loop is CASSLPGSGANVLTF. The CDR3 nucleotides are TGTGCCAGCAGCTTACCCGGCTCTGGGGCCAACGTCCTGACTTTC.

About this clone itself: Other DNA sequences in this sample translate to the same CDR3. This chain uses TRBV7-9 with TRBJ2-7; D is perhaps TRBD2 (5 bases). The germline V gene has CDR1 SEHNR and CDR2 FQNEAQ (reference sequence). V dropped 3 bases and J dropped 2 bases, with 5 bases sitting between them. The CDR3 sequence is 12 residues long. In DNA, the CDR3 is TGTGCCAGCAGCTTGGGAGCCTACGAGCAGTACTTC. Its protein product is CASSLGAYEQYF. Full variable domain (remainder filled in from reference TRBV7-9 and TRBJ2-7): DTGVSQNPRHKITKRGQNVTFRCDPISEHNRLYWYRQTLGQGPEFLTYFQNEAQLEKSRLLSDRFSAERPKGSFSTLEIQRTEQGDSAMYLCASSLGAYEQYFGPGTRLTVT.

The rearrangement links TRBV18 to TRBJ1-1, with D perhaps TRBD1 (6 bases). There are 16 residues in the CDR3. Trimming cost V 0 bases and J 1 base, with 12 bases left between them. Germline loops: CDR1 KGHSH, CDR2 LQKENI. The CDR3 sequence: CASSPPARGSNTEAFF. As DNA, the CDR3 is TGTGCCAGCTCACCACCGGCCAGGGGTTCGAACACTGAAGCTTTCTTT.

This chain joins TRBV5-1 and TRBJ2-7, with 12 bases fitting TRBD2. The V and J ends lost 5 bases and 1 base, in that order; junction bases with no gene match: 7. Germline CDR1 and CDR2: SGHRS and YFSETQ. The CDR3 has 16 amino acids. CDR3 coding DNA: TGCGCCAGCAGTTCCGGGACTAGCGGGCGATCCTACGAGCAGTACTTC. Residues: CASSSGTSGRSYEQYF.